This T cell receptor (beta chain) stems from a study of T cells expressing NK-cell markers. In the study overall: Of eight sequenced donors, seven were HCMV-seropositive and one HCMV-seronegative.

TCRdb re-called the 5' RACE reads; every CDR3 protein appears as one record, without DNA. The listing contains about 390,000 distinct CDR3 sequences. In regard to this clonotype: Its antigen remains unidentified.

The germline gives CDR1 SGHNT, CDR2 YENEEA. The CDR3 sequence is 16 residues long. Study results and limitations: Several of the donors also had these clonotypes leading their CD3+CD56-NKG2C+ fraction. In six donors, dominant NKG2C+ clonotypes were roughly 1.0-7.5% of CD8+ T cells.

The chain has TRBV11-3 and TRBJ2-1; the TCRdb D gene call, TRBD2, has no DNA to confirm it. Sequences were obtained from blood T cells: a sorted CD56 or NKG2C T cell subset, CD4+ or CD8+ T cells, or bulk PBMC T cells (not recorded which). The sequence was collected from a woman aged 45-59 years in good health. The CDR3 sequence: CASSLVRGGGHNEQFF.